A single sample is the source of the 26 T cell receptor beta chains below, sequenced in a study of cytomegalovirus exposure and HLA in healthy donors. With 60 Vbeta and 13 Jbeta primers, the PCR was carried out. Measured with immunoSEQ multiplex PCR; TCRdb has only the in-frame clones, and not every one. The sample consists of 100,000 or so clones, roughly 82% of them appearing once. Material for sequencing was PBMCs. These TCRs come from a woman younger than 35 in good health and CMV-seronegative.

V gene TRBV19 combines with J gene TRBJ2-1, with 7 bases fitting TRBD1. The V gene end was trimmed by 6 bases and the J gene end by 0 bases; junction bases not matched to a gene: 5. The CDR3 runs to 15 residues. Germline V gene data show CDR1 as LNHDA and CDR2 as SQIVND (reference sequence). The CDR3: CASSMGDSSYNEQFF. As DNA, the CDR3 is TGTGCCAGTAGCATGGGGGACAGCTCCTACAATGAGCAGTTCTTC.

This clone was detected once. This chain links TRBV13 with TRBJ2-3, with 7 positions matching TRBD2. Germline V gene data show CDR1 as PRHDT and CDR2 as FYEKMQ (reference sequence). CDR3 length: 16 amino acids. Trimming took 1 base from V and 6 from J; bases not matched to a gene: 10. CDR3 DNA: TGTGCCAGCAGCTTAGCGGCGGGAGAGGCTTTGGATACGCAGTATTTT. Protein product: CASSLAAGEALDTQYF.

This chain links TRBV28 with TRBJ1-2; D not certain. Germline-derived CDR1 and CDR2 are MDHEN and SYDVKM. Trimming left V 5 bases short and J 2 bases short, with 12 bases between. The CDR3 has 14 residues. The CDR3 DNA is TGTGCCAGCAGTCCCCGGGGAGGGAACTATGGCTACACCTTC. Protein sequence: CASSPRGGNYGYTF.

The V and J genes are TRBV29-1 and TRBJ2-7, with 7 bases lining up with TRBD2. This CDR3 has 17 residues. J lost 2 bases, V lost 0 bases, and 13 bases had no gene match. Germline V gene sequence: CDR1 SQVTM, CDR2 ANQGSEA. CDR3 nucleotide sequence: TGCAGCGTTGAAGACCCCAAGGGAGGGGCCCTAACCTACGAGCAGTACTTC. This encodes CSVEDPKGGALTYEQYF.

V and J are TRBV28 and TRBJ1-5; TRBD1 might be the D (6 bases). Trimming removed 6 bases at V and 3 bases at J, with 12 bases between. Germline V gene data show CDR1 as MDHEN and CDR2 as SYDVKM. CDR3 length: 14 residues. The CDR3 DNA reads TGTGCCAGCAGACCTACAGGGTCCAATCAGCCCCAGCATTTT. This encodes CASRPTGSNQPQHF.

This chain joins TRBV28 and TRBJ2-4; D possibly corresponds to TRBD1 (6 bases). The CDR3 runs 14 residues. In germline, CDR1 is MDHEN, CDR2 SYDVKM. Trimming took off 8 bases at V and 1 base at J, with 12 bases between the two ends. The CDR3 DNA is TGTGCCAGCGGACGGCAGGGGGCCAAAAACATTCAGTACTTC. Residues: CASGRQGAKNIQYF. Variable domain in full (rest from reference TRBV28 and TRBJ2-4): DVKVTQSSRYLVKRTGEKVFLECVQDMDHENMFWYRQDPGLGLRLIYFSYDVKMKEKGDIPEGYSVSREKKERFSLILESASTNQTSMYLCASGRQGAKNIQYFGAGTRLSVL.

The chain recombines TRBV27 with TRBJ2-1, with a possible D match to TRBD2 (5 bases). Germline CDR1 is MNHEY and CDR2 is SMNVEV (reference sequence). The CDR3 extends over 14 amino acids. The V end lost 6 bases, the J end lost 3 bases, and 12 bases lay between the germline ends. The CDR3 DNA reads as TGTGCCAGCAGCCTCCACCGGGGCTACAATGAGCAGTTCTTC. This sequence encodes CASSLHRGYNEQFF.

The chain combines TRBV11-2 with TRBJ2-2; a possible D gene is TRBD2 (6 bases). This CDR3 is built from 16 residues. Germline CDR1 and CDR2: SGHAT and FQNNGV. V was cut by 4 bases and J by 3 bases, with 15 bases left in between. As DNA, the CDR3 is TGTGCCAGCAGCTCCGGGGACTCGACCCACACCGGGGAGCTGTTTTTT. Protein product: CASSSGDSTHTGELFF.

CDR3 DNA sequence: TGTGCCAGCAGCCCTGCGGAGGCAACAGATACGCAGTATTTT. Translation gives CASSPAEATDTQYF. The chain uses TRBV9 and TRBJ2-3; a weak D match, TRBD2 (5 bases). The length of the CDR3 is 14 residues. Looked up from germline, CDR1 is SGDLS and CDR2 is YYNGEE. Trimming took off 4 bases at V and 3 bases at J, with 12 bases between the two ends.

This chain connects TRBV18 to TRBJ2-5; 9 nucleotides align to TRBD1. This CDR3 region has 15 residues. The V and J ends lost 4 bases and 5 bases, in that order; junction bases with no gene match: 8. Germline CDR1 KGHSH, CDR2 LQKENI. For the CDR3, the DNA is TGTGCCAGCTCACGGGACAGGGACGCACGTGAGACCCAGTACTTC. Translating it yields CASSRDRDARETQYF.

V and J are TRBV21-1 and TRBJ2-2; the tabulated D call, TRBD1, remains unverified against the DNA. TRBV21-1 has pseudogene status. The CDR3 has 15 residues. CDR3: CASSKLTGITGELFF. The CDR3 nucleotides are TGTGCCAGCAGCAAACTGACAGGGATCACCGGGGAGCTGTTTTTT.

The chain has TRBV6-6 and TRBJ2-7; 8 bases are a match to TRBD1. The V gene's germline CDR1 is MNHNY and CDR2 SVGAGI (reference sequence). Unmatched junction bases numbered 11, after V lost 8 bases and J lost 5 bases. The CDR3 consists of 14 residues. The CDR3 loop reads CASRAGRGPHEQYF. CDR3 in DNA: TGTGCCAGCCGCGCCGGCAGGGGGCCGCACGAGCAGTACTTC.

The chain links TRBV6-6 to TRBJ2-7, with TRBD1 identical over 7 bases. V lost 2 bases and J lost 6; bases outside the gene matches: 10. This CDR3 is built from 15 residues. Germline assignment: CDR1 MNHNY and CDR2 SVGAGI (reference sequence). CDR3 sequence reads: CASSYEQGQGGEQYF. In nucleotides, the CDR3 is TGTGCCAGCAGTTACGAACAGGGGCAAGGGGGCGAGCAGTACTTC.

The chain couples TRBV28 to TRBJ2-5, with 9 nucleotides matching TRBD1. Germline V gene data show CDR1 as MDHEN and CDR2 as SYDVKM. This CDR3 comprises 15 residues. V lost 7 bases and J lost 4; bases outside the gene matches: 10. The chain's CDR3 is CASTETTGGGETQYF. The CDR3 DNA follows: TGTGCCAGCACCGAGACTACAGGGGGCGGAGAGACCCAGTACTTC.

This rearrangement joins TRBV19 to TRBJ2-7; D gene unclear. The CDR3 consists of 15 residues. Trimming removed 3 bases at V and 0 bases at J, with 12 bases between. Germline CDR1 reads LNHDA; CDR2 reads SQIVND (reference sequence). The CDR3: CASSITHGSSYEQYF. The CDR3 bases are TGTGCCAGTAGTATTACCCACGGTAGCTCCTACGAGCAGTACTTC.

This sequence joins TRBV5-1 and TRBJ1-1; D possibly corresponds to TRBD1 (5 bases). Germline CDR1 SGHRS, CDR2 YFSETQ. The CDR3 has 14 residues. V lost 0 bases and J 8 bases, leaving 14 bases between the germline ends. CDR3 nucleotides: TGCGCCAGCAGCTTGGAGAAATGGGGGGTAGAAGCTTTCTTT. Translating gives CASSLEKWGVEAFF.

V usage is TRBV21-1 and J usage is TRBJ2-2; the table names TRBD2, a call not compared with the DNA. TRBV21-1 is a listed pseudogene. The CDR3 loop spans 19 amino acids. The CDR3, as DNA: TGTGCCAGCAGCAAGGACCGGGGGGGGTCGGGGACCCTTCCCGGGGAGCTGTTTTTT. It yields the protein CASSKDRGGSGTLPGELFF.

This clone was detected ten times or more. The chain links TRBV2 to TRBJ2-2, with 9 positions matching TRBD1. Trimming removed 7 bases from V and 4 bases from J; junction bases left unmatched: 4. CDR3 length: 14 residues. Germline CDR1 reads SNHLY; CDR2 reads FYNNEI. CDR3 sequence: CASKQGAVTGELFF. The CDR3 nucleotides are TGTGCCAGCAAACAGGGGGCGGTCACCGGGGAGCTGTTTTTT.

The chain employs TRBV28 and TRBJ2-1; D perhaps matches TRBD1 (6 bases). V was shortened by 4 bases and J by 4 bases, with 14 bases between the two germline ends. Looked up from germline, CDR1 is MDHEN and CDR2 is SYDVKM. The CDR3 consists of 15 residues. Here the CDR3 reads CASSSYRVGYNEQFF. In DNA, the CDR3 is TGTGCCAGCAGTTCCTACAGGGTAGGTTACAATGAGCAGTTCTTC.

The V gene is TRBV28, the J gene TRBJ1-2; tentatively, D is TRBD1 (6 bases). This CDR3 spans 15 amino acids. Germline CDR1 reads MDHEN; CDR2 reads SYDVKM. V was shortened by 6 bases and J by 8 bases, with 22 bases between the two germline ends. The CDR3 sequence: CASRAAQGSLMGYTF. The CDR3 coding sequence is TGTGCCAGCAGAGCCGCACAGGGATCGTTGATGGGCTACACCTTC.

This clone was seen only once. This chain uses TRBV19 with TRBJ2-7; 7 bases fit TRBD1. From germline, CDR1 is LNHDA and CDR2 SQIVND (reference sequence). The CDR3 covers 15 residues. V was clipped by 5 bases and J by 2 bases; unmatched bases: 9. The CDR3 spells CASSPQGQEAYEQYF. The CDR3 DNA reads TGTGCCAGTAGTCCCCAAGGACAGGAGGCCTACGAGCAGTACTTC.

V usage is TRBV10-3 and J usage is TRBJ2-3; 8 nucleotides agree with TRBD2. CDR3 length: 17 amino acids. Per germline, CDR1 ENHRY and CDR2 SYGVKD. V was pared by 4 bases and J by 1 base, with 10 bases of the junction left unmatched. The CDR3 DNA is TGTGCCATCAGTGGGACTCAAGCGGGAGAGGGCACAGATACGCAGTATTTT. Its translation: CAISGTQAGEGTDTQYF.

This chain uses TRBV30 with TRBJ2-4; D possibly corresponds to TRBD2 (6 bases). The V end was cut by 0 bases, the J end by 14 bases, with 17 bases between. The length of the CDR3 is 13 residues. The germline CDR1 and CDR2 sequences are GTSNPN and SVGIG (reference sequence). As DNA, the CDR3 is TGTGCCTGGAGTGTCCCGGGAGTAGGGGATAAGTACTTC. Protein: CAWSVPGVGDKYF.

The chain employs TRBV9 and TRBJ2-2, with D maybe TRBD2 (7 bases). Trimming removed 2 bases from V and 7 bases from J, with 24 bases in between. The CDR3 totals 18 residues. CDR1 and CDR2 from the germline V gene are SGDLS and YYNGEE. CDR3 sequence reads: CASSVSIHGGGRSGELFF. The CDR3 DNA is TGTGCCAGCAGCGTTTCCATACATGGGGGGGGGCGAAGCGGGGAGCTGTTTTTT.

The V call is TRBV6-5, the J call TRBJ1-4, with 7 bases aligning to TRBD1. CDR3 length equals 14 residues. The V gene end was trimmed by 6 bases and the J gene end by 8 bases; junction bases not matched to a gene: 9. The V gene's germline CDR1 is MNHEY and CDR2 SVGAGI. The CDR3: CASSQHRDREKLFF. The CDR3 DNA reads TGTGCCAGCAGCCAACACAGGGACAGAGAAAAACTGTTTTTT.

The DNA for the CDR3 is TGTGCCAGCAGAAGAGAAGAGGGAAGGTCCTCCTACGAGCAGTACTTC. Amino acids: CASRREEGRSSYEQYF. The J gene is TRBJ2-7, the V gene TRBV28, with a possible D match to TRBD2 (5 bases). The CDR3 is 16 residues long. V lost 6 bases and J lost 0, with 18 bases in between. Germline lookup yields CDR1 MDHEN and CDR2 SYDVKM. The variable domain in full, completed from reference TRBV28 and TRBJ2-7, reads DVKVTQSSRYLVKRTGEKVFLECVQDMDHENMFWYRQDPGLGLRLIYFSYDVKMKEKGDIPEGYSVSREKKERFSLILESASTNQTSMYLCASRREEGRSSYEQYFGPGTRLTVT.